This entry lists 25 T cell receptor beta chains sequenced from one sample in a study of T cell clonality in common variable immunodeficiency. Produced via immunoSEQ multiplex PCR; TCRdb's table is partial and in-frame only. The profile covers about 34,000 clones, none occurring a single time. The antigens these receptors bind are not known. Study-level points and caveats: In common variable immunodeficiency, TCR beta chains reportedly carried fewer deletions and N-nucleotide insertions.

The source material was peripheral blood mononuclear cells. The receptor set was obtained from a human donor with common variable immunodeficiency.

This clone was picked up many times. The CDR3 goes on 3 residues after the read ends, and that part is filled in from the germline J gene. J is TRBJ2-1 and V is TRBV9; D is uncertain. CDR1 is SGDLS, CDR2 YYNGEE, per germline. Trimming pared 4 bases from V and 5 bases from J, leaving 7 bases between. The CDR3 extends over 12 amino acids. CDR3 loop: CASSPPNNEQFF. The DNA read from the CDR3 is TGTGCCAGCAGCCCCCCAAACAATGAG. Looking up the rest from reference TRBV9 and TRBJ2-1 gives the full variable domain: DSGVTQTPKHLITATGQRVTLRCSPRSGDLSVYWYQQSLDQGLQFLIQYYNGEERAKGNILERFSAQQFPDLHSELNLSSLELGDSALYFCASSPPNNEQFFGPGTRLTVL.

This clone came up a few times. The read terminates 3 residues before the CDR3 end, so the remaining end is supplied by the germline J gene. The chain has TRBV18 and TRBJ2-7, with 7 bases aligning to TRBD1. Germline trimming cut 4 bases from V and 5 bases from J; bases unmatched to any gene: 8. Germline-derived CDR1 and CDR2 are KGHSH and LQKENI. The CDR3 consists of 14 residues. CDR3 DNA, as far as it was read: TGTGCCAGCTCACTACAGGGGTTGGGAAACGAG. Amino acid sequence: CASSLQGLGNE. The whole CDR3 reads CASSLQGLGNEQYF. Full variable domain (missing parts from reference TRBV18 and TRBJ2-7): NAGVMQNPRHLVRRRGQEARLRCSPMKGHSHVYWYRQLPEEGLKFMVYLQKENIIDESGMPKERFSAEFPKEGPSILRIQQVVRGDSAAYFCASSLQGLGNEQYFGPGTRLTVT.

By share, this clone counts as medium-sized. Read coverage stops 3 residues before the CDR3 terminus; the germline J gene supplies the remainder. The genes are TRBV28 and TRBJ1-4; D not certain. Germline CDR1 MDHEN, CDR2 SYDVKM. The CDR3 is made up of 12 amino acids. The CDR3 bases that were read are TGTGCCAGCAGTTTATTAGGGCAAGAA. Its protein product is CASSLLGQE. The full-length CDR3 reads as CASSLLGQELFF.

This clone was recorded many times. Read data end 3 residues before the CDR3 end; the end is taken from the germline J gene. The genes are TRBV20-1 and TRBJ2-3; D is undetermined. This CDR3 contains 12 residues. From germline, CDR1 is DFQATT and CDR2 SNEGSKA (reference sequence). The V end lost 5 bases, the J end lost 1 base, and 7 bases lay between the germline ends. CDR3 residues: CSARRGTDTQYF. The sequenced CDR3 bases are TGCAGTGCTCGCCGCGGCACAGATACG.

This clone was picked up many times. The read ends 3 residues early relative to the CDR3; the germline J gene fills the gap. The V call is TRBV6-1, the J call TRBJ2-3; D is uncertain. Trimming removed 2 bases at V and 0 bases at J, with 12 bases between. The germline V gene encodes CDR1 MNHNS and CDR2 SASEGT. The length of the CDR3 is 16 residues. CDR3 DNA, as far as it was read: TGTGCCAGCAGTGAATGGAGCGCCGCTAGCACAGATACG. It translates to CASSEWSAASTDT. The whole CDR3 protein is CASSEWSAASTDTQYF.

Concerning this clone: The CDR3 end lies 3 residues beyond the end of the read and is filled in from the germline J gene. The V gene is TRBV19, the J gene TRBJ2-1; 8 positions agree with TRBD1. CDR1 is LNHDA, CDR2 SQIVND, per germline (reference sequence). The CDR3 extends over 17 amino acids. V shed 6 bases and J 7 bases; nucleotides not matched to a gene: 17. The CDR3: CASRLIAAGQGVNEQFF. CDR3 DNA (partial): TGTGCCAGTAGACTAATAGCGGCCGGACAGGGTGTTAATGAG.

Only a few counts were recorded for this clone. The CDR3 goes on 3 residues after the read ends, and that part is filled in from the germline J gene. This chain connects TRBV5-1 to TRBJ1-4; possible D gene TRBD1, 5 bases. Germline V gene data show CDR1 as SGHRS and CDR2 as YFSETQ. The CDR3 runs to 14 residues. V was trimmed by 4 bases and J by 8 bases, leaving 15 bases between them. CDR3 region: CASSPQGLGEKLFF. The covered CDR3 bases are TGCGCCAGCAGCCCGCAGGGACTAGGGGAAAAA.

This clone has ten or more counts. Read sequence stops 3 residues before the CDR3 end, and the germline J gene provides the missing end. The gene calls are TRBV3-1 (or the pseudogene TRBV3-2) and TRBJ2-1, with D uncertain. V lost 0 bases, J lost 9 bases, and 9 bases lay in between. Germline V gene lookup returns CDR1 LGHDT and CDR2 YNNKEL (reference sequence). The CDR3 consists of 13 residues. The CDR3 spells CASSQDPSFEQFF. The DNA read from the CDR3 is TGTGCCAGCAGCCAAGATCCGAGCTTTGAG.

There are a few counts of this clone. Coverage ceases 3 residues before the CDR3 finishes, and the germline J gene fills in the end. This chain connects TRBV20-1 to TRBJ2-7, with TRBD1 identical over 7 bases. V trimming: 0 bases; J trimming: 3 bases; junction bases outside the gene matches: 5. This CDR3 is built from 14 residues. The V gene's germline CDR1 is DFQATT and CDR2 SNEGSKA (reference sequence). The CDR3 here is CSARDPGQIYEQYF. Incomplete CDR3 DNA: TGCAGTGCTAGAGATCCGGGACAGATCTACGAG.

This clone has just a few counts. The DNA ends 3 residues before the CDR3 does, and the rest of the CDR3 is filled in from the germline J gene. This chain uses TRBV18 with TRBJ1-5; maybe TRBD1 (6 bases). The CDR3 runs to 16 residues. Trimming stripped 3 bases from V and 0 bases from J, with 12 bases between. Germline CDR1 is KGHSH and CDR2 is LQKENI. CDR3 protein: CASSPQGPDSNQPQHF. CDR3 DNA, as far as it was read: TGTGCCAGCTCACCCCAGGGGCCTGATAGCAATCAGCCC.

Only a few counts were recorded for this clone. The sequence runs out 3 residues before the end of the CDR3; the remainder is reconstructed from the germline J gene. The rearrangement uses TRBV18 and TRBJ2-5; TRBD2 matches at 14 bases. The CDR3 extends over 15 amino acids. Germline-derived CDR1 and CDR2 are KGHSH and LQKENI. With V trimmed by 4 bases and J by 5 bases, 3 bases remained unmatched. The part of the CDR3 DNA that was read is TGTGCCAGCTCACGGGGACTAGCGGGAGCTGAGACC. As protein: CASSRGLAGAET. The full CDR3 reads CASSRGLAGAETQYF.

This clone showed up just a few times. The read ends 3 residues early relative to the CDR3; the germline J gene fills the gap. This chain uses TRBV30 with TRBJ2-7; 9 bases match TRBD1. V gave up 5 bases and J gave up 5 bases; unmatched junction bases: 13. From germline, CDR1 is GTSNPN and CDR2 SVGIG (reference sequence). The CDR3 is 15 residues long. CDR3 DNA, as far as it was read: TGTGCCTGGGAGTATGGGACAGGGATTTTGAACGAG. Residues: CAWEYGTGILNE. The entire CDR3 reads CAWEYGTGILNEQYF.

This clone showed up many times. The observed sequence ends 3 residues before the CDR3 terminus, with the missing tail filled in from the germline J gene. V and J are TRBV29-1 and TRBJ2-1; TRBD2 agrees at 9 bases. V was clipped by 4 bases and J by 3 bases; unmatched bases: 1. This CDR3 region has 13 residues. Germline lookup yields CDR1 SQVTM and CDR2 ANQGSEA. The CDR3 is CSVATSGYNEQFF. The CDR3 bases that were read are TGCAGCGTTGCGACTAGCGGCTACAATGAG.

This clone was counted at least ten times. The read ends 3 residues early relative to the CDR3; the germline J gene fills the gap. The V gene is TRBV29-1, the J gene TRBJ2-7, with 8 bases identical to TRBD2. Unmatched junction bases numbered 9, after V lost 6 bases and J lost 5 bases. The length of the CDR3 is 13 residues. Germline lookup yields CDR1 SQVTM and CDR2 ANQGSEA. CDR3 sequence reads: CSVFSGSAHEQYF. CDR3 DNA, as far as it was read: TGCAGCGTCTTCAGCGGGAGCGCCCACGAG.

The table lists this clone with a few counts. The read comes to an end 3 residues before the CDR3 does, leaving the germline J gene to fill in the end. The chain couples TRBV7-2 to TRBJ2-1, with D uncertain. This CDR3 is built from 14 residues. Trimming took 1 base from V and 5 from J, leaving 9 bases between them. CDR1 is SGHTA and CDR2 is FQGNSA in the germline V gene. This CDR3 is CASSLVTYNNEQFF. The CDR3 bases that were read are TGTGCCAGCAGCTTAGTGACTTATAACAATGAG.

On this clone: Read data end 3 residues before the CDR3 end; the end is taken from the germline J gene. The chain joins TRBV2 to TRBJ2-7; D perhaps matches TRBD2 (6 bases). V gave up 4 bases and J gave up 4 bases, with 14 bases separating them. In germline, CDR1 is SNHLY, CDR2 FYNNEI. The length of the CDR3 is 14 residues. The CDR3: CASSGSHRGYEQYF. CDR3 DNA, as far as it was read: TGTGCCAGCAGTGGAAGCCACCGGGGGTACGAG.

On this clone itself: With the read ending 3 residues before the CDR3 end, the germline J gene is used to fill in that end. The J gene is TRBJ2-7, the V gene TRBV7-9, with D perhaps TRBD1 (6 bases). There are 12 residues in the CDR3. V shed 11 bases and J shed 3 bases, with 14 bases lying between them. Germline CDR1 and CDR2: SEHNR and FQNEAQ (reference sequence). The DNA read from the CDR3 is TGTGCCGGAGGCGGACAGTTCTACGAG. It yields the protein CAGGGQFYE. The entire CDR3 protein reads CAGGGQFYEQYF.

Ten or more counts support this clone. A junction boundary mismatches the germline segment, possibly from a read error. The CDR3 reads CASRIGPGTLGYNEQFF. The CDR3 DNA, read in part, is TGTGCCAGTAGGATAGGGCCCGGGACTCTGGGATACAATGAG. The chain carries TRBV19 and TRBJ2-1, with D possibly TRBD2 on 6 matching bases. Read coverage stops 3 residues before the CDR3 terminus; the germline J gene supplies the remainder. This CDR3 spans 17 amino acids. CDR1 and CDR2 (germline): LNHDA, SQIVND (reference sequence).

As to this clone: Read sequence stops 3 residues before the CDR3 end, and the germline J gene provides the missing end. The gene calls are TRBV7-2 and TRBJ1-5; D is possibly TRBD1 (6 bases). CDR3 length: 14 residues. V was trimmed by 5 bases and J by 2 bases, leaving 10 bases between them. Germline V gives CDR1 SGHTA, CDR2 FQGNSA. CDR3 in amino acids: CASSLRGGNQPQHF. CDR3 DNA, as far as it was read: TGTGCCAGCAGCCTCAGGGGTGGCAATCAGCCC.

This clone was picked up many times. The read ends 3 residues early relative to the CDR3; the germline J gene fills the gap. The rearrangement uses TRBV7-9 and TRBJ1-1; weak D call: TRBD1 (5 bases). The germline gives CDR1 SEHNR, CDR2 FQNEAQ (reference sequence). The CDR3 length is 15 residues. Between the trimmed V and J ends, which lost 5 bases and 5 bases, there was a span of 18 bases. CDR3 DNA (partial): TGTGCCAGCAGCCCCTACCAGAGGGGAGGGACTGAA. This encodes CASSPYQRGGTE. The whole CDR3 protein reads CASSPYQRGGTEAFF.

In its sample, this clone was seen many times. The sequence runs out 3 residues before the end of the CDR3; the remainder is reconstructed from the germline J gene. This chain joins TRBV5-4 and TRBJ1-1; D unclear. V was pared by 1 base and J by 1 base, with 5 bases between. The CDR3 contains 13 residues. Germline CDR1 reads SGHNT; CDR2 reads YYREEE (reference sequence). This CDR3 reads CASSLLANTEAFF. The CDR3 bases that were read are TGTGCCAGCAGCTTGCTAGCGAACACTGAA. The full variable domain, in which reference TRBV5-4 and TRBJ1-1 provide the parts outside the CDR3, is ETGVTQSPTHLIKTRGQQVTLRCSSQSGHNTVSWYQQALGQGPQFIFQYYREEENGRGNFPPRFSGLQFPNYSSELNVNALELDDSALYLCASSLLANTEAFFGQGTRLTVV.

This clone has ten or more counts. The read is 3 residues too short to cover the CDR3 end, so that end is filled in from the germline J gene. The V and J genes are TRBV19 and TRBJ2-7; the match to TRBD1 covers 10 bases. CDR1 and CDR2 from the germline V gene are LNHDA and SQIVND (reference sequence). The CDR3 is made up of 15 amino acids. The J segment lost 5 bases and the V segment lost 3 bases, leaving 7 bases of the junction unmatched. Here the CDR3 reads CASSMRTGGADEQYF. The part of the CDR3 DNA that was read is TGTGCCAGTAGTATGAGGACAGGGGGTGCCGACGAG.

The table lists this clone with many counts. The CDR3 is cut off 3 residues early in the read; its end comes from the germline J gene. The chain joins TRBV4-1 to TRBJ2-3; TRBD2 matches 7 bases. The junction had 7 bases not matched to a gene; V was cut back by 0 bases and J by 4 bases. This CDR3 is built from 16 residues. The germline CDR1 and CDR2 sequences are MGHRA and YSYEKL. The CDR3 region is CASSQELPGLPDTQYF. Partial CDR3 DNA: TGCGCCAGCAGCCAAGAGTTACCGGGACTACCAGATACG.

This clone was counted only a few times. The CDR3 spells CSARGTGDEQYF. The CDR3 DNA, read in part, is TGCAGTGCTAGGGGCACAGGGGACGAG. The rearrangement links TRBV20-1 to TRBJ2-7; 7 nucleotides agree with TRBD1. The read halts 3 residues ahead of the CDR3 end, with the missing end drawn from the germline J gene. This CDR3 has 12 residues. The V gene's germline CDR1 is DFQATT and CDR2 SNEGSKA (reference sequence). Unmatched junction bases numbered 4, after V lost 3 bases and J lost 5 bases.

This clone was seen many times. The read is 3 residues too short to cover the CDR3 end, so that end is filled in from the germline J gene. This chain connects TRBV12-5 to TRBJ1-1, with 8 bases that match TRBD1. CDR3 length: 13 amino acids. CDR1 and CDR2 from the germline V gene are LGHNT and FRNRAP. Trimming took 7 bases from V and 7 from J; bases not matched to a gene: 8. The CDR3 spells CASAHQGANEAFF. The sequenced part of the CDR3 DNA is TGTGCTAGTGCCCACCAGGGGGCCAATGAA.